A single sample is the source of the 22 T cell receptor beta chains below, sequenced in a study of blood T cell repertoires in COVID-19. Here immunoSEQ multiplex PCR was the method, and the copy in TCRdb shows in-frame clones only, minus some. The data contain approximately 230,000 clones, just over 85% of them singletons. The specimen sequenced was PBMCs or T cells enriched from blood (not recorded which). All receptors come from a middle-aged man who had recovered from COVID-19.

This chain joins TRBV3-1 (or the pseudogene TRBV3-2) and TRBJ2-1, with 14 bases that match TRBD2. Per the germline V gene, CDR1 is LGHDT and CDR2 is YNNKEL (reference sequence). The CDR3 has 21 amino acids. V dropped 3 bases and J dropped 0; count of bases not matched to a gene: 13. Here the CDR3 DNA reads TGTGCCAGCAGCCATCCTGGTAGACTAGCGGGAGGGCCGAGCTCCTACAATGAGCAGTTCTTC. This sequence encodes CASSHPGRLAGGPSSYNEQFF.

The chain carries TRBV19 and TRBJ1-1; a weak D match, TRBD1 (5 bases). V dropped 8 bases and J dropped 11 bases, with 12 bases sitting between them. CDR3 length: 10 amino acids. In germline, CDR1 is LNHDA, CDR2 SQIVND (reference sequence). In DNA form, the CDR3 reads TGTGCCAGTGGGGAGGGGAGGGCTTTCTTT. This translates into CASGEGRAFF.

The gene calls are TRBV12-2 and TRBJ2-2; the table's D gene call, TRBD1, was not cross checked with the DNA. TRBV12-2 is a listed pseudogene. This CDR3 is built from 14 residues. This chain's CDR3 is CAEPPGQVNGELFF. CDR3 bases: TGTGCAGAGCCTCCGGGACAGGTAAACGGGGAGCTGTTTTTT.

J is TRBJ1-2 and V is TRBV6-4, with 7 bases identical to TRBD1. The CDR3 runs 13 residues. J lost 4 bases, V lost 3 bases, and 2 bases had no gene match. Germline lookup yields CDR1 MRHNA and CDR2 SNTAGT. DNA for the CDR3: TGTGCCAGCAGTGAAAGGGGGCTCTATGGCTACACCTTC. It specifies CASSERGLYGYTF.

V and J are TRBV4-2 and TRBJ2-7, with D maybe TRBD2 (8 bases). Germline lookup yields CDR1 LGHNA and CDR2 YNFKEQ. The CDR3 contains 18 residues. V shed 3 bases and J shed 2 bases, with 23 bases lying between them. Here the CDR3 reads CASSHQGGIAGLPYEQYF. CDR3 in DNA: TGTGCCAGCAGCCACCAGGGGGGGATAGCGGGGCTACCCTACGAGCAGTACTTC.

This rearrangement joins TRBV25-1 to TRBJ2-1, with 11 bases fitting TRBD2. Germline lookup yields CDR1 MGHDK and CDR2 SYGVNS. J gave up 4 bases and V 2 bases, and 4 bases lay outside the gene matches. This CDR3 comprises 16 residues. CDR3 coding DNA: TGTGCCAGCAGTGAAGCTAGCGGGGGGTCGTACAATGAGCAGTTCTTC. Protein product: CASSEASGGSYNEQFF. Full variable domain (outside the CDR3, taken from reference TRBV25-1 and TRBJ2-1): EADIYQTPRYLVIGTGKKITLECSQTMGHDKMYWYQQDPGMELHLIHYSYGVNSTEKGDLSSESTVSRIRTEHFPLTLESARPSHTSQYLCASSEASGGSYNEQFFGPGTRLTVL.

This clone turned up a few times. V is TRBV7-2 and J is TRBJ1-3; D is uncertain. V shed 5 bases and J shed 0 bases, with 17 bases lying between them. CDR1 SGHTA and CDR2 FQGNSA come from the germline V gene. This CDR3 comprises 17 residues. In DNA, the CDR3 is TGTGCCAGCAGCCCCGTACCGGGGTCGAGCTCTGGAAACACCATATATTTT. As protein: CASSPVPGSSSGNTIYF.

The rearrangement joins TRBV3-1 (or the pseudogene TRBV3-2) to TRBJ1-2; 8 bases are a match to TRBD1. The CDR3 contains 14 residues. The junction had 8 bases not matched to a gene; V was cut back by 4 bases and J by 7 bases. Germline CDR1 reads LGHDT; CDR2 reads YNNKEL (reference sequence). CDR3 in amino acids: CASSLRTGKSGYTF. The CDR3 DNA follows: TGTGCCAGCAGCCTACGGACAGGGAAGAGTGGCTACACCTTC.

The chain combines TRBV5-4 with TRBJ2-7, with 9 positions matching TRBD1. The CDR3 is 17 amino acids. V lost 0 bases, J lost 2 bases, and 9 bases stayed unmatched. Germline V CDR1 and CDR2: SGHNT, YYREEE (reference sequence). The CDR3 sequence: CASSLAVGTGPPYEQYF. CDR3 nucleotides: TGTGCCAGCAGCTTGGCCGTTGGGACAGGGCCCCCCTACGAGCAGTACTTC. Together with reference TRBV5-4 and TRBJ2-7, the CDR3 gives the full variable domain: ETGVTQSPTHLIKTRGQQVTLRCSSQSGHNTVSWYQQALGQGPQFIFQYYREEENGRGNFPPRFSGLQFPNYSSELNVNALELDDSALYLCASSLAVGTGPPYEQYFGPGTRLTVT.

The chain employs TRBV6-6 and TRBJ1-5; TRBD1 matches at 7 bases. The CDR3 length is 13 residues. V shed 10 bases, J shed 7 bases, and the junction held 10 bases outside the gene matches. Germline V gene sequence: CDR1 MNHNY, CDR2 SVGAGI (reference sequence). CDR3 nucleotide sequence: TGTGCCACACATTTCGACAGGGACCAGCCCCAGCATTTT. Protein: CATHFDRDQPQHF.

This sequence joins TRBV27 and TRBJ1-5; D is uncertain. Trimming cost V 3 bases and J 6 bases, with 9 bases left between them. The germline V gene encodes CDR1 MNHEY and CDR2 SMNVEV (reference sequence). This CDR3 contains 13 residues. CDR3 DNA: TGTGCCAGCAGTTTGAACGGAGCTCAGCCCCAGCATTTT. Protein sequence: CASSLNGAQPQHF.

V and J are TRBV3-1 (or the pseudogene TRBV3-2) and TRBJ2-5, with a weak D call TRBD2 (5 bases). Germline-derived CDR1 and CDR2 are LGHDT and YNNKEL (reference sequence). V was cut by 0 bases and J by 5 bases, with 16 bases left in between. The CDR3 is 16 residues long. The DNA of the CDR3 is TGTGCCAGCAGCCAAGACTTGTCGACGCCGGGGGAGACCCAGTACTTC. Encoded protein: CASSQDLSTPGETQYF.

The count of this clone is one. The chain joins TRBV9 to TRBJ2-5, with D maybe TRBD2 (6 bases). The CDR3 consists of 15 residues. The germline CDR1 and CDR2 sequences are SGDLS and YYNGEE. V was trimmed by 3 bases and J by 2 bases, leaving 14 bases between them. CDR3 sequence (DNA): TGTGCCAGCAGCGCGACCGGGACTTCGCAAGAGACCCAGTACTTC. This translates into CASSATGTSQETQYF.

V and J are TRBV18 and TRBJ2-7; 9 bases line up with TRBD1. CDR3 length: 14 residues. Losses at the gene ends were 3 bases for V and 6 bases for J; bases not matched to a gene: 6. Germline assignment: CDR1 KGHSH and CDR2 LQKENI. The DNA of the CDR3 is TGTGCCAGCTCACCCATAGGACAGGGGTTCGAGCAGTACTTC. This translates into CASSPIGQGFEQYF.

As for this clone: Other nucleotide sequences from this sample produce the same CDR3. The V call is TRBV30, the J call TRBJ2-3; possible D gene TRBD2, 7 bases. CDR3 size: 13 residues. Trimming left V 0 bases short and J 4 bases short, with 8 bases between. CDR1 and CDR2 (germline): GTSNPN, SVGIG (reference sequence). CDR3 nucleotide sequence: TGTGCCTGGAGTGTAGGGGGGGCAGATACGCAGTATTTT. Translating it yields CAWSVGGADTQYF.

The V and J genes are TRBV6-4 and TRBJ1-5; D possibly corresponds to TRBD1 (6 bases). Trimming removed 0 bases from V and 3 bases from J, with 27 bases in between. The CDR3 has 21 residues. Germline-derived CDR1 and CDR2 are MRHNA and SNTAGT. The CDR3: CASSDSWGRREECGSNQPQHF. Written as DNA, the CDR3 is TGTGCCAGCAGTGACTCCTGGGGGCGGCGAGAAGAGTGCGGGTCCAATCAGCCCCAGCATTTT.

This sequence joins TRBV6-5 and TRBJ2-7; maybe TRBD2 (6 bases). This CDR3 has 14 residues. Germline V gene lookup returns CDR1 MNHEY and CDR2 SVGAGI. With 1 base removed from V and 6 bases from J, the gap between germline ends came to 13 bases. CDR3 in amino acids: CASSYWQGGFEQYF. Here the CDR3 DNA reads TGTGCCAGCAGTTACTGGCAGGGAGGTTTCGAGCAGTACTTC.

The V gene is TRBV15, the J gene TRBJ1-4, with D possibly matching TRBD1 (5 bases). The V end was cut by 0 bases, the J end by 7 bases, with 15 bases between. The CDR3 spans 16 residues. Germline CDR1 reads LNHNV; CDR2 reads YYDKDF (reference sequence). The CDR3 sequence is CATSRDLTGRAEKLFF. The DNA for the CDR3 is TGTGCCACCAGCAGAGATCTCACAGGAAGGGCTGAAAAACTGTTTTTT. Using reference TRBV15 and TRBJ1-4 for the parts outside the CDR3, the full variable domain is DAMVIQNPRYQVTQFGKPVTLSCSQTLNHNVMYWYQQKSSQAPKLLFHYYDKDFNNEADTPDNFQSRRPNTSFCFLDIRSPGLGDTAMYLCATSRDLTGRAEKLFFGSGTQLSVL.

This clone was detected a few times. The chain combines TRBV5-1 with TRBJ1-1; D may be TRBD1 (6 bases). The germline gives CDR1 SGHRS, CDR2 YFSETQ. CDR3 length: 13 residues. Trimming shortened V by 5 bases and J by 6 bases, and 14 bases separated the two germline ends. Written as DNA, the CDR3 is TGCGCCAGCAGATCTCCAGGGGTTCCTGAAGCTTTCTTT. It encodes CASRSPGVPEAFF.

The chain joins TRBV2 to TRBJ1-1, with D uncertain. V lost 3 bases and J lost 3, with 8 bases in between. CDR3 length: 13 residues. CDR1 is SNHLY and CDR2 is FYNNEI in the germline V gene. The CDR3 is CASSDILYTEAFF. The CDR3 bases are TGTGCCAGCAGTGATATACTCTACACTGAAGCTTTCTTT.

This clone was picked up one time. The chain links TRBV28 to TRBJ2-7, with TRBD1 matching 8 bases. CDR3 length equals 12 residues. Germline V lookup: CDR1 MDHEN, CDR2 SYDVKM. J lost 6 bases, V lost 6 bases, and 4 bases had no gene match. CDR3 sequence reads: CASRVDRGEQYF. The CDR3 coding sequence is TGTGCCAGCAGGGTTGACAGGGGCGAGCAGTACTTC.

This chain connects TRBV10-3 to TRBJ2-5, with 7 bases that match TRBD1. Germline V lookup: CDR1 ENHRY, CDR2 SYGVKD. The V segment lost 5 bases and the J segment 4 bases; nucleotides outside the gene matches: 4. The CDR3 has 13 amino acids. CDR3 nucleotide sequence: TGTGCCATCAGTCTGGACAGGCTAGAGACCCAGTACTTC. Translating gives CAISLDRLETQYF.